The clone carrying this TCR beta chain was counted at least ten times. Trimming took off 7 bases at V and 0 bases at J, with 13 bases between the two ends. Germline V gene data show CDR1 as SQVTM and CDR2 as ANQGSEA. The CDR3 is 14 amino acids. These data are taken from a study of identical twins. TCRdb reprocessed the 5' RACE reads with MiXCR, giving one entry per CDR3 protein. The table shows about 690,000 distinct CDR3 sequences, with around 5.7% occurring only once. The chain carries TRBV29-1 and TRBJ2-1; D remains ambiguous. The sequenced sample was naive T cells sorted from blood. This TCR was sampled from a man between 18 and 35 years old in good health. The CDR3 nucleotides are TGCAGCGCACAGTCGGGTGGCTCCTACAATGAGCAGTTCTTC. Translated, it gives CSAQSGGSYNEQFF.